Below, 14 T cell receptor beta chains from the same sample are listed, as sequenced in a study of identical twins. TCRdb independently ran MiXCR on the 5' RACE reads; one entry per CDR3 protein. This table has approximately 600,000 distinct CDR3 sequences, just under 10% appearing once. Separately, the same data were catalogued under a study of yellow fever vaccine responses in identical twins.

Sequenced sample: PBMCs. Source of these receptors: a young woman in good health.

CDR3 bases: TGTGCCAGCAGTTTGGACTGGGCGCGGCAAGAGACCCAGTACTTC. It translates to CASSLDWARQETQYF. The chain links TRBV28 to TRBJ2-5, with D maybe TRBD2 (5 bases). With 3 bases removed from V and 2 bases from J, the gap between germline ends came to 13 bases. Germline V CDR1 and CDR2: MDHEN, SYDVKM. The CDR3 runs to 15 residues.

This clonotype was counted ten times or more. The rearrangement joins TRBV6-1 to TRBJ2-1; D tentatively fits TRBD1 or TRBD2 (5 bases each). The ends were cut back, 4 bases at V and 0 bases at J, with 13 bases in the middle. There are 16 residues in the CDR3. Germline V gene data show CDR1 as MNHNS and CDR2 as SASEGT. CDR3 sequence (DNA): TGTGCCAGCAGTGTTCAGGGTGGGAGCTCCTACAATGAGCAGTTCTTC. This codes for CASSVQGGSSYNEQFF.

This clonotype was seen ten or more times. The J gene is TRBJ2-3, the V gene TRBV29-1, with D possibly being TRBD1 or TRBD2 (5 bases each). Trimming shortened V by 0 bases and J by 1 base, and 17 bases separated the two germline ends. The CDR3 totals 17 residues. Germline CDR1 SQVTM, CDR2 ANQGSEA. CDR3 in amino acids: CSVEDPAGDEGTDTQYF. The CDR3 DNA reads TGCAGCGTTGAAGATCCCGCCGGGGACGAGGGCACAGATACGCAGTATTTT.

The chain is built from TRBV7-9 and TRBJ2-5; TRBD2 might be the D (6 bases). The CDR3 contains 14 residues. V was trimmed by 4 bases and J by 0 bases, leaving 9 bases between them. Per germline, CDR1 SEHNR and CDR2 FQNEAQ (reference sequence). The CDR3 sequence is CASSYGSHQETQYF. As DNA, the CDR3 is TGTGCCAGCAGCTACGGGAGCCACCAAGAGACCCAGTACTTC.

CDR3 nucleotides: TGTGCCACCAGCGACCTTATGGGGGAACAAGAGACCCAGTACTTC. Translated, it gives CATSDLMGEQETQYF. The V and J genes are TRBV24-1 and TRBJ2-5, with D perhaps being TRBD1 or TRBD2 (5 bases each). Looked up from germline, CDR1 is KGHDR and CDR2 is SFDVKD. Deletions cut 7 bases from V and 2 bases from J, with 16 bases between. The CDR3 runs 15 residues.

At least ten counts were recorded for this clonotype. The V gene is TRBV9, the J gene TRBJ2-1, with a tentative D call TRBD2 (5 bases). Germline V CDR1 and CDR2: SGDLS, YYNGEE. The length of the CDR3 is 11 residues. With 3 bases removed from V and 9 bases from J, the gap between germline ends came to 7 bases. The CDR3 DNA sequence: TGTGCCAGCAGCGCCGCGGGTGAGCAGTTCTTC. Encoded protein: CASSAAGEQFF.

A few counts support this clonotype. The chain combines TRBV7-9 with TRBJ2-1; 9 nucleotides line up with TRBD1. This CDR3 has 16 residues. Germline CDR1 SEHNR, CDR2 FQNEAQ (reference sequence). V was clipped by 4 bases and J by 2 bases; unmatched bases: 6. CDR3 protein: CASSSRDRDTYNEQFF. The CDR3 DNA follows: TGTGCCAGCAGCTCCCGGGACAGGGACACCTACAATGAGCAGTTCTTC.

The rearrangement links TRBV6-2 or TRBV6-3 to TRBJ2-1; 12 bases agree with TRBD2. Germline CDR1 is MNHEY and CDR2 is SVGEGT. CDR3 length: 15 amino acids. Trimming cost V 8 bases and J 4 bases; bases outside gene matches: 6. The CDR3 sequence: CASRSTSGRYNEQFF. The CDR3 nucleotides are TGTGCCAGCCGCTCAACTAGCGGGAGGTACAATGAGCAGTTCTTC.

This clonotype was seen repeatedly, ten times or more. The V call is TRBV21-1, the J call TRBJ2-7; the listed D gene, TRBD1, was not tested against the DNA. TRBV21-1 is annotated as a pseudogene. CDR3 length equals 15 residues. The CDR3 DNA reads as TGTGCCAGCACCCAAACGGGGCGGAGAACCTACGAGCAGTACTTC. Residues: CASTQTGRRTYEQYF.

The CDR3 DNA is TGTGCCACCACTGGGGCGCCGAGCTATGGCTACACCTTC. Protein sequence: CATTGAPSYGYTF. This rearrangement joins TRBV15 to TRBJ1-2; D may be TRBD1 (5 bases). The V and J ends lost 7 bases and 4 bases respectively, with 13 bases between them. The CDR3 is 13 residues long. In germline, CDR1 is LNHNV, CDR2 YYDKDF (reference sequence).

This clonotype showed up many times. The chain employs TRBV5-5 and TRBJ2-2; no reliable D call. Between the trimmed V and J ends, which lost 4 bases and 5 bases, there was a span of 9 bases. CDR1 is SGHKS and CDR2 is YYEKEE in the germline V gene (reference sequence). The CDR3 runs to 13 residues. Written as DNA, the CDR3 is TGTGCCAGCAGCCGCCTCATGACCGGGGAGCTGTTTTTT. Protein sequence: CASSRLMTGELFF.

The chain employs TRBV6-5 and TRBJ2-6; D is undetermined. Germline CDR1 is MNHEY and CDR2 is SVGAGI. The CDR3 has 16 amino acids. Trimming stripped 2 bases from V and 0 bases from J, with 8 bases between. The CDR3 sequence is CASSYPFDSGANVLTF. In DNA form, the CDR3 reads TGTGCCAGCAGTTACCCCTTCGACTCTGGGGCCAACGTCCTGACTTTC.

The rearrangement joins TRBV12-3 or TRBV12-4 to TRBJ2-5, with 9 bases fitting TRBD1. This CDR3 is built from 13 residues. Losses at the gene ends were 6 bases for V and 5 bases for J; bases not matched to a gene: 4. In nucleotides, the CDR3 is TGTGCCAGCAGACAGGGGGCTCGGGAGACCCAGTACTTC. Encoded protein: CASRQGARETQYF.

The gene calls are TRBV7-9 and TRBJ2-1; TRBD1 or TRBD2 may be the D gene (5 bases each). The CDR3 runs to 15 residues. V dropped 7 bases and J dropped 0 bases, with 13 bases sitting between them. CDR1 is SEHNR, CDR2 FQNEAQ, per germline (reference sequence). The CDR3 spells CASIGAGLSYNEQFF. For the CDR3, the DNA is TGTGCCAGCATAGGGGCTGGACTCTCCTACAATGAGCAGTTCTTC.